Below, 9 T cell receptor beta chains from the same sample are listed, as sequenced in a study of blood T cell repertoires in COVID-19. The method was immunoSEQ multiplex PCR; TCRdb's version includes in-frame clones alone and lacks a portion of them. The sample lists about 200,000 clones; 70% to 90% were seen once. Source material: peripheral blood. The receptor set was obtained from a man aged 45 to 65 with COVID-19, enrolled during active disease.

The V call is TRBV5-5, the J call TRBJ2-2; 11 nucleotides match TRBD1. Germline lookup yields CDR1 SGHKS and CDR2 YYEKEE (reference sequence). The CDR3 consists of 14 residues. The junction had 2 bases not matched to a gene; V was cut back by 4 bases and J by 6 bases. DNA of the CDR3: TGTGCCAGCAGCCCGGGACAGGGGGCCGGGGAGCTGTTTTTT. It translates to CASSPGQGAGELFF. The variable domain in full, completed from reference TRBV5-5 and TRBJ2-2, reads DAGVTQSPTHLIKTRGQQVTLRCSPISGHKSVSWYQQVLGQGPQFIFQYYEKEERGRGNFPDRFSARQFPNYSSELNVNALLLGDSALYLCASSPGQGAGELFFGEGSRLTVL.

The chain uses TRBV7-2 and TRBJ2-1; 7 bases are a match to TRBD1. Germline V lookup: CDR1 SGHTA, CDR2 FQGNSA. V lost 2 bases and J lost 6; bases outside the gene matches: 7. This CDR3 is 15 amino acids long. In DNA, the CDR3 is TGTGCCAGCAGCTTACAGGGGGTGGCTCCCAATGAGCAGTTCTTC. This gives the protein CASSLQGVAPNEQFF.

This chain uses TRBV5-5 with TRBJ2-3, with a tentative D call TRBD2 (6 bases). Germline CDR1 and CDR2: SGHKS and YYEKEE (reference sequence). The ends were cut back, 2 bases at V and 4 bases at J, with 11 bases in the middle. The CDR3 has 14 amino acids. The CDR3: CASSFVGEADTQYF. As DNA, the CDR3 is TGTGCCAGCAGCTTTGTGGGGGAGGCAGATACGCAGTATTTT.

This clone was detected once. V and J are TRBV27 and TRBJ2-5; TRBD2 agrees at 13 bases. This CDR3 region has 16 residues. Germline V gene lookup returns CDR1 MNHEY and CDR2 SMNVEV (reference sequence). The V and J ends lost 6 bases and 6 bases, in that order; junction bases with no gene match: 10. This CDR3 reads CASSPARTSGSKTQYF. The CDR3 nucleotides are TGTGCCAGCAGCCCGGCCCGGACTAGCGGGAGTAAGACCCAGTACTTC.

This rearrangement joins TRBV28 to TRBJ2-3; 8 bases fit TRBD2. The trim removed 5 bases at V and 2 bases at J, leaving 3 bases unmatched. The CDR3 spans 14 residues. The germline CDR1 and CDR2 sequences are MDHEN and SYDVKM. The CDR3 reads CASSSGGLTDTQYF. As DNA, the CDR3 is TGTGCCAGCAGTAGCGGGGGCCTCACAGATACGCAGTATTTT.

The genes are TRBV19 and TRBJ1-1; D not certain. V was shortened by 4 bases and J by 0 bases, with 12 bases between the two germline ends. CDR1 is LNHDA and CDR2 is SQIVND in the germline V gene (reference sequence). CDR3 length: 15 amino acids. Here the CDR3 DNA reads TGTGCCAGTAGTAGTTCAGGCAAGATGAACACTGAAGCTTTCTTT. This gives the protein CASSSSGKMNTEAFF.

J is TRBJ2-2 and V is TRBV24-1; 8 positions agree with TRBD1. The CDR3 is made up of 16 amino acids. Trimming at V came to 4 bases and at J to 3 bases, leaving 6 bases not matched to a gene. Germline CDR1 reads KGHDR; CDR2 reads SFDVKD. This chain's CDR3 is CATSDPRGRDTGELFF. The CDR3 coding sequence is TGTGCCACCAGTGACCCCAGGGGGCGCGACACCGGGGAGCTGTTTTTT.

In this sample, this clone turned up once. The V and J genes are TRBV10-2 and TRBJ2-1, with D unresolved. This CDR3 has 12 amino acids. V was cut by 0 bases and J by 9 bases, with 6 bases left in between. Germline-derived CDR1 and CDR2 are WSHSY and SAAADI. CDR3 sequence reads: CASSESIGEQFF. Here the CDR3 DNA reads TGCGCCAGCAGTGAGTCGATCGGTGAGCAGTTCTTC.

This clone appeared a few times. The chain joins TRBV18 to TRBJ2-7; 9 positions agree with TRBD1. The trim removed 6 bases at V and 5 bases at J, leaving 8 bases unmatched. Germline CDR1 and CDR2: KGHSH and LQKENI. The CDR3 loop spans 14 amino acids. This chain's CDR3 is CASSKTTGGHEQYF. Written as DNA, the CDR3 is TGTGCCAGCTCCAAAACTACAGGGGGCCACGAGCAGTACTTC.